The sequence of this TCR beta chain was determined in a study of cytomegalovirus exposure and HLA in healthy donors. Overall study findings and caveats: Later analysis demonstrated an association between a missense DCLRE1C variant and TCR beta V- and J-gene trimming.

CDR3 length: 14 residues. V was clipped by 5 bases and J by 5 bases; unmatched bases: 7. The germline V gene has CDR1 SEHNR and CDR2 FQNEAQ (reference sequence). Turning to this clone: What it recognizes is unknown.

PCR was performed using 60 Vbeta and 13 Jbeta primers. Clones were read by immunoSEQ multiplex PCR, and TCRdb kept only the in-frame ones, dropping some. The repertoire holds about 96,000 clones, with roughly 74% as singletons. The TCR originated in a female donor in good health and CMV-seropositive. This chain connects TRBV7-9 to TRBJ2-7; 9 bases fit TRBD2. Sequences were obtained from PBMCs. CDR3 protein: CASSVSGSRDEQYF. CDR3 coding DNA: TGTGCCAGCAGCGTTAGCGGGAGTAGGGACGAGCAGTACTTC.